This T cell receptor beta chain stems from a study of shared clonotypes between healthy human individuals. Overall study findings and caveats: When compared with the clonotypes that were shared by all four sorted-subset donors, the non-shared clonotypes turned out to have lower generation probabilities. Across subsets, estimated richness was generally greater for naive than for memory populations.

This clone appeared a single time. The target antigen is unknown. Method: immunoSEQ multiplex PCR; TCRdb's copy keeps in-frame clones and lacks some. There are 2,100,000 or so clones in the sample; around 95% occur only once, and around 0.13% lies in the top ten. The sequenced material came from naive CD4+ T cells sorted from blood. Sample subset: CD45RA+ positively selected. This clonotype was obtained from a young man in good health.

The CDR3 loop is CASSQGTFYEQYF. DNA for the CDR3: TGTGCCAGCAGCCAAGGGACCTTCTACGAGCAGTACTTC. The chain joins TRBV11-2 to TRBJ2-7, with D perhaps TRBD1 or TRBD2 (5 bases each). Trimming removed 5 bases from V and 3 bases from J, with 11 bases in between. This CDR3 has 13 amino acids. Germline CDR1 is SGHAT and CDR2 is FQNNGV.